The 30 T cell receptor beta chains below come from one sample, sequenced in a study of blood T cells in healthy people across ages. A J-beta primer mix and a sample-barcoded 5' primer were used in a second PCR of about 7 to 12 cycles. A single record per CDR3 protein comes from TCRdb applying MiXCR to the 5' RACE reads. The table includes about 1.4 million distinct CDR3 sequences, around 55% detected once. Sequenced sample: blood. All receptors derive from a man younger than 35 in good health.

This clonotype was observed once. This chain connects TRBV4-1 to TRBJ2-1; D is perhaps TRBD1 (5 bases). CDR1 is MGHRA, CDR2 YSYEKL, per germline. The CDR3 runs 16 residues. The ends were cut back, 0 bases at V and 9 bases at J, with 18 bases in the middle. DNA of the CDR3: TGCGCCAGCAGCCAAGAAAATCGGGCAGGGATGGGTGAGCAGTTCTTC. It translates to CASSQENRAGMGEQFF.

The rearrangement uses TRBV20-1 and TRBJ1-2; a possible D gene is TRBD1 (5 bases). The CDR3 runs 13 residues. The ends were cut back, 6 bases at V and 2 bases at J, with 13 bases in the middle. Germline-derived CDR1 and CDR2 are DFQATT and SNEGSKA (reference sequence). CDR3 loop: CSAAGTSNYGYTF. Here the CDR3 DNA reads TGCAGTGCCGCCGGGACTTCAAACTATGGCTACACCTTC.

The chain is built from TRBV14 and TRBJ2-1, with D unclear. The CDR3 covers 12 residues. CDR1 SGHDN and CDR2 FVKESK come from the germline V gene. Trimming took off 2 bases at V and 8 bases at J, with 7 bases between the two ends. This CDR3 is CASSQPLHEQFF. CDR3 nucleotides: TGTGCCAGCAGCCAACCCCTGCATGAGCAGTTCTTC.

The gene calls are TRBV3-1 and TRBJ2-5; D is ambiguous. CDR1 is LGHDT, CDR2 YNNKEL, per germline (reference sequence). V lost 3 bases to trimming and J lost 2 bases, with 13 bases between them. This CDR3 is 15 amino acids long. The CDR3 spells CASSQVGLIQETQYF. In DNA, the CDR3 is TGTGCCAGCAGCCAGGTGGGGTTAATTCAAGAGACCCAGTACTTC.

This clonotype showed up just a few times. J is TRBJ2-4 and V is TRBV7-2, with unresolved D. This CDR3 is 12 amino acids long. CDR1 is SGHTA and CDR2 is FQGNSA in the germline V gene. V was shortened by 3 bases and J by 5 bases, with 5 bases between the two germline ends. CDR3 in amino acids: CASSLSENIQYF. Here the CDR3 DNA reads TGTGCCAGCAGCTTGTCCGAAAACATTCAGTACTTC.

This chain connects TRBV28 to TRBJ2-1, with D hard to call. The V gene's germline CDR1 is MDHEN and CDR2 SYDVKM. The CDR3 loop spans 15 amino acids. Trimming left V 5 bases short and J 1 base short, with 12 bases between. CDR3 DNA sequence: TGTGCCAGCAGTATCGGTGGAATTTCCTACAATGAGCAGTTCTTC. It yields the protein CASSIGGISYNEQFF.

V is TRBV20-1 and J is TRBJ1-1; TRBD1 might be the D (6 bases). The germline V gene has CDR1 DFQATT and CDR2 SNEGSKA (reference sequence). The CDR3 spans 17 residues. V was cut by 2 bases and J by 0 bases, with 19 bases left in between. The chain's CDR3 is CSARPPDRAPLNTEAFF. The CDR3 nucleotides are TGCAGTGCTAGACCGCCGGACAGAGCACCTCTGAACACTGAAGCTTTCTTT.

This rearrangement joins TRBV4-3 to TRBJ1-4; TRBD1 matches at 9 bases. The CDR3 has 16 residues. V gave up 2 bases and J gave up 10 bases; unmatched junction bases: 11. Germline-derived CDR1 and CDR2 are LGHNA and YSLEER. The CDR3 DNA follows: TGCGCCAGCAGCCAAAACCAACAGGGGGCTTCGGGAAAACTGTTTTTT. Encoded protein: CASSQNQQGASGKLFF.

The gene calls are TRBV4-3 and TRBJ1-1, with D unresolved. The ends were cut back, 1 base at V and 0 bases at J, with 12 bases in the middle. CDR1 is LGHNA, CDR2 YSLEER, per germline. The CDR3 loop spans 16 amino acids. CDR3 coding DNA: TGCGCCAGCAGCCAAGTCCCTTACGCTTTGAACACTGAAGCTTTCTTT. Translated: CASSQVPYALNTEAFF.

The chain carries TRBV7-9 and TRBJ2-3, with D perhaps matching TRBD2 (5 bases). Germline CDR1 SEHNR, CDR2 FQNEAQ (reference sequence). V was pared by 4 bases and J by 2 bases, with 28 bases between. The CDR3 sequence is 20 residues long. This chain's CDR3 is CASSSSRAGLRGPFTDTQYF. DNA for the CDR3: TGTGCCAGCAGCTCCTCACGGGCAGGTCTTAGAGGGCCTTTCACAGATACGCAGTATTTT.

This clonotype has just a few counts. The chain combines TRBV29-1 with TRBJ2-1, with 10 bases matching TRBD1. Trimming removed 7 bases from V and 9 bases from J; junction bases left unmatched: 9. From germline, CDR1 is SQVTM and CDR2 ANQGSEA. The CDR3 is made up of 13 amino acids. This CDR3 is CSEDRGRAGEQFF. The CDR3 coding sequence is TGCAGCGAAGACAGGGGGCGGGCTGGTGAGCAGTTCTTC.

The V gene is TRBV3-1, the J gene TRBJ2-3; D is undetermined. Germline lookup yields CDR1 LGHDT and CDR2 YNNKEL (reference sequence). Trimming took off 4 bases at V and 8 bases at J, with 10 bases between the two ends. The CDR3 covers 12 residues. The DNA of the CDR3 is TGTGCCAGCAGCCCCGGAAGGAGTACGCAGTATTTT. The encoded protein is CASSPGRSTQYF.

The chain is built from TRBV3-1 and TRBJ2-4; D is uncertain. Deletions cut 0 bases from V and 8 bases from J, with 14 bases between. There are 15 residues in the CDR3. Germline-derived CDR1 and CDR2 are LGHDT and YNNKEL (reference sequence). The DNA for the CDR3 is TGTGCCAGCAGCCAAGATATTGCCCGCCGGGACATTCAGTACTTC. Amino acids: CASSQDIARRDIQYF. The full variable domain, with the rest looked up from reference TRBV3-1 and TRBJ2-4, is DTAVSQTPKYLVTQMGNDKSIKCEQNLGHDTMYWYKQDSKKFLKIMFSYNNKELIINETVPNRFSPKSPDKAHLNLHINSLELGDSAVYFCASSQDIARRDIQYFGAGTRLSVL.

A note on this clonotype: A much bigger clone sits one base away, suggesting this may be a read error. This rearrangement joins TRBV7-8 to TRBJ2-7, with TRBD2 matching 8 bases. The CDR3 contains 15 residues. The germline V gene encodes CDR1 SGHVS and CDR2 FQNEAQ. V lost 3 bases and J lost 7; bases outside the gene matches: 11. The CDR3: CASSFSSGPYNEQYF. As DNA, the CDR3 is TGTGCCAGCAGCTTTTCTAGCGGGCCTTACAATGAGCAGTACTTC.

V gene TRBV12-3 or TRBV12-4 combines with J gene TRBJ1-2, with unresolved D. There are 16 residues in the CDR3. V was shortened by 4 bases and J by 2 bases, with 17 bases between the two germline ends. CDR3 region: CASSSTAWQANYGYTF. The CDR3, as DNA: TGTGCCAGCAGTTCTACCGCTTGGCAGGCAAACTATGGCTACACCTTC.

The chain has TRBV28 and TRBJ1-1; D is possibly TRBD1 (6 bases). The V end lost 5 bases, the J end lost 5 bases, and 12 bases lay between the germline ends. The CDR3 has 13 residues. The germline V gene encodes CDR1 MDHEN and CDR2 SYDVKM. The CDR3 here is CASSDTGLTEAFF. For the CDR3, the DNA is TGTGCCAGCAGTGATACAGGGTTGACTGAAGCTTTCTTT. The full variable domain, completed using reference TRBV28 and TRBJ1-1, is DVKVTQSSRYLVKRTGEKVFLECVQDMDHENMFWYRQDPGLGLRLIYFSYDVKMKEKGDIPEGYSVSREKKERFSLILESASTNQTSMYLCASSDTGLTEAFFGQGTRLTVV.

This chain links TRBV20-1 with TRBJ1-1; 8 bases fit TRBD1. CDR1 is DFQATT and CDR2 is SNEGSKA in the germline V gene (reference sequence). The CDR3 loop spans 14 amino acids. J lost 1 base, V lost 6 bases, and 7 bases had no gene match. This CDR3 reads CSAQSGTGNTEAFF. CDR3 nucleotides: TGCAGTGCCCAATCCGGGACAGGGAACACTGAAGCTTTCTTT.

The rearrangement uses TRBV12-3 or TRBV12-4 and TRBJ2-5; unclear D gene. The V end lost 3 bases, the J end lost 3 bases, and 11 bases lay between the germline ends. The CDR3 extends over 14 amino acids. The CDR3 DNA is TGTGCCAGCAGTTTTTTACGAATAGAAGAGACCCAGTACTTC. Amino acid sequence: CASSFLRIEETQYF.

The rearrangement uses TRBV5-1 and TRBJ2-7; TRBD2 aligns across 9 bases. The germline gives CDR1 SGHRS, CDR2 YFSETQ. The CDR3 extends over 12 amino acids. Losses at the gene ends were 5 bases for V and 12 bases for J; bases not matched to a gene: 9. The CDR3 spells CASRGSGGGWYF. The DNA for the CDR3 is TGCGCCAGCAGAGGTAGCGGGGGAGGCTGGTACTTC.

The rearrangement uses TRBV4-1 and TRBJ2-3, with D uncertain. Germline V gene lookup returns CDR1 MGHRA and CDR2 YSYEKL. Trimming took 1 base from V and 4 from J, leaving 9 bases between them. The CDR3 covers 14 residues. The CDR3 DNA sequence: TGCGCCAGCAGCCAAGGGGCGAACTCAGATACGCAGTATTTT. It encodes CASSQGANSDTQYF.

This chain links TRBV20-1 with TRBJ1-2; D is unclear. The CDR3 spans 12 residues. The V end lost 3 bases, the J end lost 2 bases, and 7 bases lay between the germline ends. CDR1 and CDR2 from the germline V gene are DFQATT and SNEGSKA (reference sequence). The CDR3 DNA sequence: TGCAGTGCTAGGGGGAGGAACTATGGCTACACCTTC. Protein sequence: CSARGRNYGYTF.

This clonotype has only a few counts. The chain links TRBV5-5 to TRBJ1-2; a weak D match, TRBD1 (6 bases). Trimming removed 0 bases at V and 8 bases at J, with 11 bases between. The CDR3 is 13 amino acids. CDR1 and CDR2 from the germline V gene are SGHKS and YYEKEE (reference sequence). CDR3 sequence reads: CASSLEGHWGYTF. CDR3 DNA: TGTGCCAGCAGCTTGGAGGGACACTGGGGCTACACCTTC.

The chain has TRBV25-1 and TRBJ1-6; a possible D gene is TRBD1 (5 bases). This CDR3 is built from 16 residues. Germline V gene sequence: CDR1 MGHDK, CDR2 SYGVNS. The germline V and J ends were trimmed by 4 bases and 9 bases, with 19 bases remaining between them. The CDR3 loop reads CASSGDWAWEGSPLHF. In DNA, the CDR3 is TGTGCCAGCAGTGGGGACTGGGCTTGGGAGGGTTCACCCCTCCACTTT.

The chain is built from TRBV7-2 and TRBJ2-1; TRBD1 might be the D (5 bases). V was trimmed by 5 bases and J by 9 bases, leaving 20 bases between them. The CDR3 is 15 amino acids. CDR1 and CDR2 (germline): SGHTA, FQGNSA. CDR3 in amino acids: CASSPIGHRVGEQFF. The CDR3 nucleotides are TGTGCCAGCAGCCCTATCGGACACCGTGTTGGTGAGCAGTTCTTC.

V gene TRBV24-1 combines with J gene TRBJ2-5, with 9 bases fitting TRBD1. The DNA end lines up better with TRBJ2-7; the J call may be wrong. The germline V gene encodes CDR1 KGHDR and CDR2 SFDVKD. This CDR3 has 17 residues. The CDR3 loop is CATSDTPGTGLTYEQYF. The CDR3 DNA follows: TGTGCCACCAGTGATACTCCCGGGACAGGGTTGACCTACGAGCAGTACTTC.

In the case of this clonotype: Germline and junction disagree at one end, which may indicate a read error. CDR3 sequence: CSVQDGGTDTQYF. CDR3 bases: TGCAGCGTTCAAGACGGAGGCACAGATACGCAGTATTTT. V gene TRBV29-1 combines with J gene TRBJ2-3; D gene ambiguous. The germline V gene encodes CDR1 SQVTM and CDR2 ANQGSEA. This CDR3 region has 13 residues.

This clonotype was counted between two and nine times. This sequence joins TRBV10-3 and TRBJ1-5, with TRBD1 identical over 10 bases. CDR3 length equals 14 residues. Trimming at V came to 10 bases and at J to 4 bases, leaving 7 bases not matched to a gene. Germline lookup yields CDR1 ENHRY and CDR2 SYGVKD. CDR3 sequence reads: CASGQGGYNQPQHF. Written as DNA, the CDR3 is TGTGCCAGCGGACAGGGGGGCTATAATCAGCCCCAGCATTTT.

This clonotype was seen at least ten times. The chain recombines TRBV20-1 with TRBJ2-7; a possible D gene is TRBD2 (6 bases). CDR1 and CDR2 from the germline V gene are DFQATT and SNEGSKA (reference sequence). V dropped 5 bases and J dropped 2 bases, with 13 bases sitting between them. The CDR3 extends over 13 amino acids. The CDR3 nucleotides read TGCAGTGCTCGGAACCGGGAGACCTACGAGCAGTACTTC. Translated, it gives CSARNRETYEQYF.

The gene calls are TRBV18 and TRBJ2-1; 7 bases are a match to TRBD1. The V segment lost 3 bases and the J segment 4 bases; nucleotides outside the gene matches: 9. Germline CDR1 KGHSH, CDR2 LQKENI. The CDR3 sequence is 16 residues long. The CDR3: CASSPTFGTEYNEQFF. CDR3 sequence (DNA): TGTGCCAGCTCACCGACGTTCGGGACAGAGTACAATGAGCAGTTCTTC.

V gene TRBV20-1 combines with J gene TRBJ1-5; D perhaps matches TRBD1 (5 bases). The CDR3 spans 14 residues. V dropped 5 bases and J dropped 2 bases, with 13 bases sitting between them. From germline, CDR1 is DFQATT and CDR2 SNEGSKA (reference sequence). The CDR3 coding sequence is TGCAGTGCTCATCTCAGGGATGGCAATCAGCCCCAGCATTTT. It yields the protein CSAHLRDGNQPQHF.